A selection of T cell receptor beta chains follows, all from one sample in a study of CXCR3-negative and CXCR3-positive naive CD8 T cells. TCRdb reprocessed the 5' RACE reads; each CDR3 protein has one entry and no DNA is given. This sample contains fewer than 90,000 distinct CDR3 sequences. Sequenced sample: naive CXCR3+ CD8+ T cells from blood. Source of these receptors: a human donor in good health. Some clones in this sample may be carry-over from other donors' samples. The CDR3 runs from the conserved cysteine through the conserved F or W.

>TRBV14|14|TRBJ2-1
CASSLWTGMNEQFF
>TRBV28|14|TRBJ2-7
CASSPGGFLYEQYF
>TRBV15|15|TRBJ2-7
CATSSGTGGSYEQYF
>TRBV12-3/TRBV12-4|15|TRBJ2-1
CASSWTSGMYNEQFF
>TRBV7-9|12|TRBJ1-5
CASSLGTGPQHF
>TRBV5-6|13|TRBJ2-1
CASSPDIYNEQFF
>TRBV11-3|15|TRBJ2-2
CASSLGARSYEELFF
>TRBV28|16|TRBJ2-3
CASSSGTSGPADTQYF
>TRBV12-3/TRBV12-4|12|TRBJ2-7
CATARGGYEQYF
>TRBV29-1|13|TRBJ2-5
CSGRSRYQETQYF
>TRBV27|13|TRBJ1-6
CASTQGSYSPLHF
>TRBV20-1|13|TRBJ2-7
CSARGYSGNEQYF
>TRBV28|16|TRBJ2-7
CASLGTGAAESYEQYF
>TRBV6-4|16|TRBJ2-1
CASSDSRKSSYNEQFF
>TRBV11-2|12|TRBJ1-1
CASSFPSTEAFF
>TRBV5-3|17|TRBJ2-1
CARSPIHSGTGTNEQFF
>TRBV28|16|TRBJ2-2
CASSRLAGGYTGELFF
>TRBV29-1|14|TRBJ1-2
CSAASGDMAYGYTF
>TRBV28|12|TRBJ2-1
CASSYTDNEQFF
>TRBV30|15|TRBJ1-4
CAWSVRGLDHEKLFF
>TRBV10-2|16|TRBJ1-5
CASRDSGPGGNQPQHF
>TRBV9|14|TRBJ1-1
CASSAYRGDTEAFF
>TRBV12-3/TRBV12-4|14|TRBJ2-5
CASSFTSLQETQYF
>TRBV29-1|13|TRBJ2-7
CSVEDTKTYEQYF
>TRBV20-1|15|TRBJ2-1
CSALWGDRGLYEQFF
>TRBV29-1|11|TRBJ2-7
CSGRDSGEQYF
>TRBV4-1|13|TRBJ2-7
CASAGNSSYEQYF
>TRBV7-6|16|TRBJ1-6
CASSPHEGQYNSPLHF
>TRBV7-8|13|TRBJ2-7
CASRPGTSYEQYF
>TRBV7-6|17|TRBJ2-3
CASSLVEVELGTDTQYF
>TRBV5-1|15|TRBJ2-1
CASRLLRDRVNEQFF
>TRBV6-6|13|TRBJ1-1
CASRLQPNTEAFF
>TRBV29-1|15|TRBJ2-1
CSHSGGASSYNEQFF
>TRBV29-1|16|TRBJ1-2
CSVDGVLDREHYGYTF
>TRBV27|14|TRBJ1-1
CASSLFSLATEAFF
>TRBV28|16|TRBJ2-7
CASSAASGFLSYEQYF